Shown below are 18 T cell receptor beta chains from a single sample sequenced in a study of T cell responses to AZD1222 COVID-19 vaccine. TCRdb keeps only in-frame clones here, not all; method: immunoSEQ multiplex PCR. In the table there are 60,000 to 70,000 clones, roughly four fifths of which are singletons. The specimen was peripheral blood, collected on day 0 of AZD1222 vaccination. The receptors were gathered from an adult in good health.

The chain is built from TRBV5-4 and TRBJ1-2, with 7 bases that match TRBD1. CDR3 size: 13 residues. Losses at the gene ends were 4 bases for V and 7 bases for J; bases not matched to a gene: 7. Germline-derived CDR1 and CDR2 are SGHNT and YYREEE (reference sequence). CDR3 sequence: CASSPDRVSGYTF. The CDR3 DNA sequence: TGTGCCAGCAGCCCTGACAGGGTTAGTGGCTACACCTTC. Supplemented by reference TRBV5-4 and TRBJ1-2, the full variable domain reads ETGVTQSPTHLIKTRGQQVTLRCSSQSGHNTVSWYQQALGQGPQFIFQYYREEENGRGNFPPRFSGLQFPNYSSELNVNALELDDSALYLCASSPDRVSGYTFGSGTRLTVV.

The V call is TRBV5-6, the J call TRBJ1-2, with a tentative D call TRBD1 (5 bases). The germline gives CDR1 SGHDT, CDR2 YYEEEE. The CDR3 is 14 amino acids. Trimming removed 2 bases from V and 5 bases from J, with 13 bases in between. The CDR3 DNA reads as TGTGCCAGCAGCTTAAGTTTGCGACAGTATGGCTACACCTTC. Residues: CASSLSLRQYGYTF.

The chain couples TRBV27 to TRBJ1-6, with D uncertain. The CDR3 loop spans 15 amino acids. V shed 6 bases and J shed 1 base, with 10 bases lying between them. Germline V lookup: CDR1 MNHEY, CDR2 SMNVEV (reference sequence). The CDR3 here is CASSVSESYNSPLHF. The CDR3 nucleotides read TGTGCCAGCAGCGTATCTGAATCCTATAATTCACCCCTCCACTTT.

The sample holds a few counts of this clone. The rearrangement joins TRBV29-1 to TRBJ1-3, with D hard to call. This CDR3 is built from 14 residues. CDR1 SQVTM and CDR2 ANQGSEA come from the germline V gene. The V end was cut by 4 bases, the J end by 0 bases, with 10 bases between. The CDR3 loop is CSVGIFSSGNTIYF. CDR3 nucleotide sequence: TGCAGCGTTGGAATCTTTAGCTCTGGAAACACCATATATTTT.

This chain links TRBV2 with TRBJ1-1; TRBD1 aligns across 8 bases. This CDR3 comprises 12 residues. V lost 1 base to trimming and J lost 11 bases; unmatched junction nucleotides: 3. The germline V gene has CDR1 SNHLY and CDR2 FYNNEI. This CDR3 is CASSEVGTGAFF. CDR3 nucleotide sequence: TGTGCCAGCAGTGAAGTGGGGACAGGCGCTTTCTTT.

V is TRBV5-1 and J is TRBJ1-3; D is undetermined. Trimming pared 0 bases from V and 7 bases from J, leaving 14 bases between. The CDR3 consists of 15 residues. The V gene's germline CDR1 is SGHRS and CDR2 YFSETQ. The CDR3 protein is CASSLGRGLTNTIYF. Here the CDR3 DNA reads TGCGCCAGCAGCTTGGGACGGGGTCTGACGAACACCATATATTTT.

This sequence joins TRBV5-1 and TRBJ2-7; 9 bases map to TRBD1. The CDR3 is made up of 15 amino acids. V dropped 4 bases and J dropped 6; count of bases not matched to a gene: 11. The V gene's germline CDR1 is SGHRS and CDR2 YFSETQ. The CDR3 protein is CASSTGTGYLSEQYF. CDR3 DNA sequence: TGCGCCAGCAGCACAGGGACAGGGTATCTCTCCGAGCAGTACTTC.

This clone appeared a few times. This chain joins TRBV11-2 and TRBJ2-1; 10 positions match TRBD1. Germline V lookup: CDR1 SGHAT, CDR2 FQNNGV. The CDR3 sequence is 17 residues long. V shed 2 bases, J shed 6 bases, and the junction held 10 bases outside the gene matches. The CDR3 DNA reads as TGTGCCAGCAGCTTACTCTCCTGGACAGGGGGAGGCAATGAGCAGTTCTTC. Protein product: CASSLLSWTGGGNEQFF.

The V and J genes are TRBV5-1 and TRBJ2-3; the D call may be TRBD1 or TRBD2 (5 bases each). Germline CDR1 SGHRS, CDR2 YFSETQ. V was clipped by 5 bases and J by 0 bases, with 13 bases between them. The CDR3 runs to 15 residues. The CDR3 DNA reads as TGCGCCAGCAGGGCCGGGACGGCTAGCACAGATACGCAGTATTTT. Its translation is CASRAGTASTDTQYF.

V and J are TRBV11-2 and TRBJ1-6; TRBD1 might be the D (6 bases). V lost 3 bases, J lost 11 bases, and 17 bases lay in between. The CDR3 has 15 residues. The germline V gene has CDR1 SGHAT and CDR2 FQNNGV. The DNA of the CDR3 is TGTGCCAGCAGCTTGGGGGGCAGGGCTAGGGCACCCCTCCACTTT. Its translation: CASSLGGRARAPLHF.

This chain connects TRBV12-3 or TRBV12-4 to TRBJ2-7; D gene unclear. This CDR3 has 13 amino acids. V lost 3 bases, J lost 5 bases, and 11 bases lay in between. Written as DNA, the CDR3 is TGTGCCAGCAGTTTGATGGCTACAGACGAGCAGTACTTC. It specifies CASSLMATDEQYF.

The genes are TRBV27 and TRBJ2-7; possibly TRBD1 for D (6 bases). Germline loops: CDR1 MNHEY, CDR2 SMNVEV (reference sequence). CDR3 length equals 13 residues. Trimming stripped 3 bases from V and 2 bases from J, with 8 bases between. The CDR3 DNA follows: TGTGCCAGCAGTTTGACAGGAGCCTACGAGCAGTACTTC. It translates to CASSLTGAYEQYF.

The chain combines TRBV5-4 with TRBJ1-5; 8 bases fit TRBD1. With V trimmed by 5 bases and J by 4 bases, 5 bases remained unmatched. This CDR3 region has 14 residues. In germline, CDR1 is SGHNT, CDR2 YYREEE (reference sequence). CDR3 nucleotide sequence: TGTGCCAGCAGAGTCCAGGGGGCGAATCAGCCCCAGCATTTT. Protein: CASRVQGANQPQHF.

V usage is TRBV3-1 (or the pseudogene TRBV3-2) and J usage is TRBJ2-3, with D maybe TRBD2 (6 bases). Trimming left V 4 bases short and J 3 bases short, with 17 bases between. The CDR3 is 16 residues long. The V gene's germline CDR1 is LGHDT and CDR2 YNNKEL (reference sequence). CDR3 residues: CASSRQLASGTDTQYF. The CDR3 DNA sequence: TGTGCCAGCAGCCGTCAACTAGCATCAGGTACAGATACGCAGTATTTT.

The CDR3 spells CASSLQGGYEQYF. CDR3 coding DNA: TGTGCCAGCAGCCTACAGGGAGGGTACGAGCAGTACTTC. This chain links TRBV9 with TRBJ2-7; D is possibly TRBD2 (7 bases). Germline V CDR1 and CDR2: SGDLS, YYNGEE. The CDR3 is made up of 13 amino acids. Deletions cut 4 bases from V and 4 bases from J, with 12 bases between.

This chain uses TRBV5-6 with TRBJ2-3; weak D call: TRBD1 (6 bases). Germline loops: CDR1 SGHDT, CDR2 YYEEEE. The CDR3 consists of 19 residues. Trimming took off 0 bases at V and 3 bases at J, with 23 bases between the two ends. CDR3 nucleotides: TGTGCCAGCAGCTTGGGTTTAGGGACAACCGATCCTTTGACAGATACGCAGTATTTT. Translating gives CASSLGLGTTDPLTDTQYF.

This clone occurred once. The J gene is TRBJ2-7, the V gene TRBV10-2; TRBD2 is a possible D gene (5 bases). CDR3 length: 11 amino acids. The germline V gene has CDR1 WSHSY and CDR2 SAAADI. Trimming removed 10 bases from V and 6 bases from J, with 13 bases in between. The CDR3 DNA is TGCGCCACCGGGATAAACGGCGAGCAGTACTTC. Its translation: CATGINGEQYF.

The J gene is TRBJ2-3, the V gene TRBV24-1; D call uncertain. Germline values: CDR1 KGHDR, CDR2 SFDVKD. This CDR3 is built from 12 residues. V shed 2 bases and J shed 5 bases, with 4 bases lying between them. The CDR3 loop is CATSDYRDTQYF. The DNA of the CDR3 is TGTGCCACCAGTGATTACCGAGATACGCAGTATTTT.